Sequencing of this T cell receptor (beta chain) was carried out in a study of response to subunit inactivated influenza vaccine. This clonotype turned up a few times. The CDR3 is 16 residues long. With V trimmed by 7 bases and J by 1 base, 7 bases remained unmatched. Via MiXCR, TCRdb re-called the RT-PCR reads, giving one row per CDR3 protein. Seen here are some 500,000 distinct CDR3 sequences, around 13% observed once, and the top ten hold approximately 14%. The specimen comprised PBMCs from blood, sampled 35 to 45 days after vaccination. The source of this sequence is a man in his forties or fifties who received an inactivated influenza vaccine. V gene TRBV12-3 or TRBV12-4 combines with J gene TRBJ2-1, with 10 bases that match TRBD2. The CDR3 protein is CASTDLLAGSYNEQFF. CDR3 DNA sequence: TGTGCCAGCACCGACCTACTAGCGGGATCCTACAATGAGCAGTTCTTC.